Following are 3 T cell receptor beta chains from one sample sequenced in a study of T cells in localized non-small cell lung cancer. Method: immunoSEQ multiplex PCR; TCRdb's copy keeps in-frame clones and lacks some. This sample has 45,000 to 55,000 clones, with 75% to 90% found just once. The specimen was peripheral blood, collected before any cancer treatment. The origin of the receptors is a male donor at least 60 years old with stage III squamous cell lung carcinoma.

The V and J genes are TRBV5-4 and TRBJ2-5, with 11 bases matching TRBD2. Germline V lookup: CDR1 SGHNT, CDR2 YYREEE (reference sequence). With 5 bases clipped from V and 4 bases from J, the junction kept 7 bases outside the gene matches. The CDR3 is 15 amino acids. CDR3 DNA sequence: TGTGCCAGCAGAAGACGGGGGACTAGCGGAGAGACCCAGTACTTC. Its translation: CASRRRGTSGETQYF.

CDR3 sequence (DNA): TGTGCCTGGGGGACAGGGCCCGAGGGTGGCTACACCTTC. Amino acids: CAWGTGPEGGYTF. The genes are TRBV30 and TRBJ1-2; 9 bases are a match to TRBD1. The CDR3 covers 13 residues. Germline CDR1 reads GTSNPN; CDR2 reads SVGIG (reference sequence). After removal of 5 bases from V and 7 bases from J, the junction contained 8 bases not matched to a gene.

The V and J genes are TRBV5-1 and TRBJ1-1, with D unclear. Germline V CDR1 and CDR2: SGHRS, YFSETQ. V lost 4 bases and J lost 3, with 10 bases in between. The CDR3 covers 13 residues. CDR3 sequence (DNA): TGCGCCAGCAGCCGTTCTGGGGACACTGAAGCTTTCTTT. The encoded protein is CASSRSGDTEAFF.